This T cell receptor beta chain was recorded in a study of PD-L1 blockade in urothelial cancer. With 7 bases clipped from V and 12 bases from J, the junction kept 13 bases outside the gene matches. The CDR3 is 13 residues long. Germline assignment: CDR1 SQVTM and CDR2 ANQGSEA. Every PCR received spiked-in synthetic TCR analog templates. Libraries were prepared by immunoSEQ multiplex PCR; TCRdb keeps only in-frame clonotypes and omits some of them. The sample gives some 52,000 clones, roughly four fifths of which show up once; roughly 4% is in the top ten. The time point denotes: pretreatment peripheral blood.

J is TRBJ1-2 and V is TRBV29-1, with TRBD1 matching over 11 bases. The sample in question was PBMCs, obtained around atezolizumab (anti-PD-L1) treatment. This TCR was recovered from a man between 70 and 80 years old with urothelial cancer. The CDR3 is CSGGTGGIGGHTF. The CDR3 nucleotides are TGCAGCGGGGGGACAGGGGGGATAGGGGGCCACACCTTC.